This T cell receptor beta chain was profiled in a study of cytomegalovirus exposure and HLA in healthy donors. Study-level findings and limits: When a later analysis was performed, an Asian-associated ancestry cluster reportedly had fewer N-insertions than the approximately 700-donor mean. Sequencing probably produced one cluster of sequence variants that were highly shared. Across donors, sequencing depth was assumed by presence/absence analyses to be roughly uniform. Most subjects had HLA-A and HLA-B alleles reportedly predicted accurately by TCR beta sequences.

With respect to this clone: As yet, its antigen is unknown.

V was shortened by 2 bases and J by 6 bases, with 19 bases between the two germline ends. The CDR3 runs to 17 residues. Per germline, CDR1 LNHDA and CDR2 SQIVND (reference sequence). Vbeta (60) and Jbeta (13) primers were used in the PCR. Sequencing was performed with immunoSEQ multiplex PCR; in TCRdb, only in-frame clones are kept and a portion is missing. The table includes around 70,000 clones, roughly four fifths detected once. The source of this sequence is a man in his 70s in good health and CMV-seronegative. The chain employs TRBV19 and TRBJ2-2; possible D gene TRBD2, 7 bases. Sequenced sample: PBMCs. The CDR3 region is CASSIIGIGGGAGELFF. CDR3 in DNA: TGTGCCAGTAGTATAATCGGTATTGGGGGGGGCGCCGGGGAGCTGTTTTTT.